The next 4 T cell receptor beta chains were all read from a single sample in a study of blood T cell repertoires in COVID-19. Libraries were prepared by immunoSEQ multiplex PCR; TCRdb keeps only in-frame clonotypes and omits some of them. The sample consists of approximately 150,000 clones, about nine tenths of them appearing once. The sample was PBMCs or T cells enriched from blood (not recorded which). The receptors originated from a woman aged 40 to 50 who had been exposed to COVID-19.

J is TRBJ1-2 and V is TRBV28; D is unresolved. The germline CDR1 and CDR2 sequences are MDHEN and SYDVKM. CDR3 length equals 15 residues. The V end lost 3 bases, the J end lost 2 bases, and 13 bases lay between the germline ends. CDR3 sequence reads: CASSLARFVNYGYTF. In nucleotides, the CDR3 is TGTGCCAGCAGTTTGGCTAGGTTCGTGAACTATGGCTACACCTTC.

The CDR3 is CASSFPGLAGERYNEQFF. The CDR3 DNA is TGTGCCAGCAGCTTTCCGGGACTAGCGGGAGAACGATACAATGAGCAGTTCTTC. The genes are TRBV7-9 and TRBJ2-1; TRBD2 aligns across 14 bases. V gave up 3 bases and J gave up 4 bases; unmatched junction bases: 8. The CDR3 runs to 18 residues. Germline CDR1 SEHNR, CDR2 FQNEAQ (reference sequence). Full variable domain (rest looked up from reference TRBV7-9 and TRBJ2-1): DTGVSQNPRHKITKRGQNVTFRCDPISEHNRLYWYRQTLGQGPEFLTYFQNEAQLEKSRLLSDRFSAERPKGSFSTLEIQRTEQGDSAMYLCASSFPGLAGERYNEQFFGPGTRLTVL.

With respect to this clone: One end of the junction is discordant with germline, which a read error may explain. This sequence joins TRBV27 and TRBJ1-2; possible D gene TRBD1, 5 bases. The CDR3 has 13 amino acids. Germline lookup yields CDR1 MNHEY and CDR2 SMNVEV (reference sequence). The CDR3 sequence is CASSISSTVPGHF. Written as DNA, the CDR3 is TGTGCCAGCAGTATCTCGTCAACGGTTCCAGGGCACTTC.

This chain uses TRBV27 with TRBJ2-5, with 8 bases identical to TRBD2. Looked up from germline, CDR1 is MNHEY and CDR2 is SMNVEV (reference sequence). V shed 5 bases, J shed 5 bases, and the junction held 7 bases outside the gene matches. The CDR3 runs to 14 residues. The CDR3 nucleotides are TGTGCCAGCAGTCCCGGGGGGGTAGGGGAGACCCAGTACTTC. It is translated as CASSPGGVGETQYF.